The clone carrying this T cell receptor beta chain appeared a few times. The data belong to a study of molecular identifiers for immune sequencing clone quantification. Trimming removed 4 bases from V and 6 bases from J, with 16 bases in between. The CDR3 totals 15 residues. Germline CDR1 and CDR2: LNHNV and YYDKDF (reference sequence). TCRdb reprocessed the PCR reads via MiXCR and lists one record per CDR3 protein. Here the sample spans about 510,000 distinct CDR3 sequences, roughly 26% being singletons. This receptor was taken from a human donor in good health. Some libraries in this study had Jurkat cell RNA spiked in. The chain carries TRBV15 and TRBJ1-5; a weak D match, TRBD1 (6 bases). Sequencing was carried out using naive CD8+ T cells from blood, with Jurkat cell RNA spiked in. Documented subset: FACS-sorted CD8+CD4-CCR7+CD45RA+ naive T cells. This chain's CDR3 is CATSKTGTSGQPQHF. As DNA, the CDR3 is TGTGCCACCAGCAAGACCGGGACATCGGGTCAGCCCCAGCATTTT. Full variable domain (missing parts from reference TRBV15 and TRBJ1-5): DAMVIQNPRYQVTQFGKPVTLSCSQTLNHNVMYWYQQKSSQAPKLLFHYYDKDFNNEADTPDNFQSRRPNTSFCFLDIRSPGLGDTAMYLCATSKTGTSGQPQHFGDGTRLSIL.